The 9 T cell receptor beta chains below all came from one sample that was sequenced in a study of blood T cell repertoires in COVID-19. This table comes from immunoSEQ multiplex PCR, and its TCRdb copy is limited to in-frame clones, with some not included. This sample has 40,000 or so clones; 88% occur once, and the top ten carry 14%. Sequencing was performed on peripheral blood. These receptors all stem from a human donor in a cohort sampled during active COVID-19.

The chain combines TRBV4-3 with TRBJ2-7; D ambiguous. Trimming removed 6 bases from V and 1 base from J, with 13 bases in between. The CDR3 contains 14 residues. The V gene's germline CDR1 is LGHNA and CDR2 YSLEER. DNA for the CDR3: TGCGCCAGCAGTGGGCAAGACCGTTCCTACGAGCAGTACTTC. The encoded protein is CASSGQDRSYEQYF.

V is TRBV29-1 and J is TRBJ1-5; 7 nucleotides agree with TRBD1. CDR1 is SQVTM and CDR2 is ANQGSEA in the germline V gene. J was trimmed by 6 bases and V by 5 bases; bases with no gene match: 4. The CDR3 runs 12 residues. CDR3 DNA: TGCAGCGTTCGACAGGGAAGTCAGCCCCAGCATTTT. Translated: CSVRQGSQPQHF. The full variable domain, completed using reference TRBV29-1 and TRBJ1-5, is SAVISQKPSRDICQRGTSLTIQCQVDSQVTMMFWYRQQPGQSLTLIATANQGSEATYESGFVIDKFPISRPNLTFSTLTVSNMSPEDSSIYLCSVRQGSQPQHFGDGTRLSIL.

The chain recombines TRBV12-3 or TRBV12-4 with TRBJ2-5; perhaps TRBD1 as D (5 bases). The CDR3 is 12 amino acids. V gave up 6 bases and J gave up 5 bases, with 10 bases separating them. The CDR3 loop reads CASRPKGETQYF. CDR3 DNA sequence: TGTGCCAGCAGGCCGAAGGGGGAGACCCAGTACTTC.

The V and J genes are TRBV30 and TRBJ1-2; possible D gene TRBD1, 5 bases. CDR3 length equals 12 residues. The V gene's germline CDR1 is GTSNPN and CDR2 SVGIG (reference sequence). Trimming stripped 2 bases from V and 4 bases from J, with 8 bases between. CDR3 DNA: TGTGCCTGGAGTTTCAGGGCCTATGGCTACACCTTC. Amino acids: CAWSFRAYGYTF.

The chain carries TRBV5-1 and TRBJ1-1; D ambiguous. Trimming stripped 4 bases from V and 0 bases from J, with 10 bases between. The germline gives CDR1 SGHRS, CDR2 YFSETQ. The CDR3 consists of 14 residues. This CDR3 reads CASSLPGMNTEAFF. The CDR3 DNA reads TGCGCCAGCAGCCTACCGGGAATGAACACTGAAGCTTTCTTT.

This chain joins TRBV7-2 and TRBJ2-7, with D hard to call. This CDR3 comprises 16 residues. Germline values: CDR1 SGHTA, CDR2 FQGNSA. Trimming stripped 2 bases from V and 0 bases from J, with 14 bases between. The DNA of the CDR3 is TGTGCCAGCAGCTTACGTAGCCAGCCCGTCTCCTACGAGCAGTACTTC. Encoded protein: CASSLRSQPVSYEQYF.

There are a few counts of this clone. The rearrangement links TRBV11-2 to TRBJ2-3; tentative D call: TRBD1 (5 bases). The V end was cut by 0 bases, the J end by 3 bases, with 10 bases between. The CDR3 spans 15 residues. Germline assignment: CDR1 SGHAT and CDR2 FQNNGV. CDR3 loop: CASSLDQGRTDTQYF. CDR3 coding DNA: TGTGCCAGCAGCTTAGACCAGGGCCGAACAGATACGCAGTATTTT.

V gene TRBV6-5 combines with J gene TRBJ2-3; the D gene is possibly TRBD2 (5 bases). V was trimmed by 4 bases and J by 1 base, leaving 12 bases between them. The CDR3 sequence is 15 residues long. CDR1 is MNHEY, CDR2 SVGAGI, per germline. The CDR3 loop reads CASSWRSYGTDTQYF. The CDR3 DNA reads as TGTGCCAGCAGTTGGAGGTCCTACGGCACAGATACGCAGTATTTT.

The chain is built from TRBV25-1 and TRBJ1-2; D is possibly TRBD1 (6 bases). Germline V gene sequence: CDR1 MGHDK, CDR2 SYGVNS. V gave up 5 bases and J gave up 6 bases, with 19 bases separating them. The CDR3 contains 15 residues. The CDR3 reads CASSLRAGVLDGYTF. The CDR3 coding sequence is TGTGCCAGCAGTCTCCGGGCAGGGGTACTGGATGGCTACACCTTC.